Presented here are 8 T cell receptor beta chains from one specimen sequenced in a study of blood T cell dynamics during melanoma immunotherapy. TCRdb's copy holds only in-frame clones and misses some; the assay was immunoSEQ multiplex PCR. Of about 10,000 clones in the sample, 88% are singletons; the top ten hold about 3.8%. This sample's time point: week 3, after first cycle of checkpoint inhibitor. The sequenced sample was blood, obtained from a patient treated with checkpoint blockade. The receptors stem from a human donor with melanoma.

This clone has only a few counts. CDR3 loop: CASRGIAGFFNEQFF. Here the CDR3 DNA reads TGTGCCAGCAGAGGTATAGCGGGTTTTTTCAATGAGCAGTTCTTC. This chain joins TRBV2 and TRBJ2-1, with TRBD2 matching over 7 bases. The CDR3 covers 15 residues. Germline V gene data show CDR1 as SNHLY and CDR2 as FYNNEI. With 6 bases clipped from V and 6 bases from J, the junction kept 11 bases outside the gene matches. Based on the CDR3 plus reference TRBV2 and TRBJ2-1, the full variable domain is EPEVTQTPSHQVTQMGQEVILRCVPISNHLYFYWYRQILGQKVEFLVSFYNNEISEKSEIFDDQFSVERPDGSNFTLKIRSTKLEDSAMYFCASRGIAGFFNEQFFGPGTRLTVL.

V usage is TRBV7-9 and J usage is TRBJ1-5; 7 nucleotides line up with TRBD1. Germline V gene data show CDR1 as SEHNR and CDR2 as FQNEAQ (reference sequence). The CDR3 consists of 15 residues. V trimming: 5 bases; J trimming: 0 bases; junction bases outside the gene matches: 4. The DNA of the CDR3 is TGTGCCAGCAGCCTGGGACAGTTTAGCAATCAGCCCCAGCATTTT. It codes for CASSLGQFSNQPQHF.

Points on this clone: Different DNA sequences within this sample yield the same CDR3. The rearrangement uses TRBV7-7 and TRBJ2-5; TRBD1 agrees at 10 bases. Germline V CDR1 and CDR2: SSHAT, FNYEAQ (reference sequence). J was trimmed by 5 bases and V by 5 bases; bases with no gene match: 8. CDR3 length: 15 amino acids. The CDR3 is CASSLDRGPRETQYF. The DNA of the CDR3 is TGTGCCAGCAGCCTTGACAGGGGGCCCAGGGAGACCCAGTACTTC.

The J gene is TRBJ1-5, the V gene TRBV7-9; 7 positions agree with TRBD1. Germline V gene lookup returns CDR1 SEHNR and CDR2 FQNEAQ (reference sequence). The CDR3 contains 13 residues. Trimming took 5 bases from V and 4 from J; bases not matched to a gene: 2. Here the CDR3 reads CASSQGGNQPQHF. The DNA for the CDR3 is TGTGCCAGCAGCCAGGGGGGGAATCAGCCCCAGCATTTT.

V gene TRBV11-3 combines with J gene TRBJ1-2, with D maybe TRBD1 (6 bases). The V and J ends lost 4 bases and 4 bases respectively, with 16 bases between them. The CDR3 loop spans 15 amino acids. Per germline, CDR1 SGHNT and CDR2 YENEEA. For the CDR3, the DNA is TGTGCCAGCAGCTACGACAGGCCGACGGCCTATGGCTACACCTTC. Translated, it gives CASSYDRPTAYGYTF.

The gene calls are TRBV14 and TRBJ2-5; D gene uncertain. From germline, CDR1 is SGHDN and CDR2 FVKESK. This CDR3 is 13 amino acids long. V lost 2 bases and J lost 2, with 6 bases in between. CDR3 bases: TGTGCCAGCAGCCAACTGACTCAAGAGACCCAGTACTTC. Encoded protein: CASSQLTQETQYF.

The chain couples TRBV4-3 to TRBJ2-5; possibly TRBD1 for D (6 bases). Per the germline V gene, CDR1 is LGHNA and CDR2 is YSLEER. Between the trimmed V and J ends, which lost 0 bases and 4 bases, there was a span of 21 bases. The CDR3 is 18 residues long. CDR3 loop: CASSQDLLKGNRVETQYF. CDR3 DNA sequence: TGCGCCAGCAGCCAAGATCTGTTAAAAGGCAACAGGGTAGAGACCCAGTACTTC.

This rearrangement joins TRBV7-2 to TRBJ1-4; D is perhaps TRBD1 (6 bases). V was trimmed by 5 bases and J by 4 bases, leaving 17 bases between them. The CDR3 runs to 16 residues. CDR1 is SGHTA and CDR2 is FQGNSA in the germline V gene. CDR3 loop: CASSAGGAGDNEKLFF. As DNA, the CDR3 is TGTGCCAGCAGCGCGGGAGGAGCAGGGGATAATGAAAAACTGTTTTTT.